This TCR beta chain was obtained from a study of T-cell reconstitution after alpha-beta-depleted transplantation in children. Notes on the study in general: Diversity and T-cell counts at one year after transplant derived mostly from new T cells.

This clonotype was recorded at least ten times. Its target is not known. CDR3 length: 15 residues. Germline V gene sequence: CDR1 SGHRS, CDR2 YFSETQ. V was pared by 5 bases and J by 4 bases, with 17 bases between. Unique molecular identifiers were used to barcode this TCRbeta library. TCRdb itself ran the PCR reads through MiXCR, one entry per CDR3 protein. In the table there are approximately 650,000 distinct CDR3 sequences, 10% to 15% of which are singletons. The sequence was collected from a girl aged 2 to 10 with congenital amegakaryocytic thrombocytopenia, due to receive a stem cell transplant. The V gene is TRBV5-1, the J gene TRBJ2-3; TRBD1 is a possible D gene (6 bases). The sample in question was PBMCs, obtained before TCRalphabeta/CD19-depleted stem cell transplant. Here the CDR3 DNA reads TGCGCCAGCAGACTGGGACATATGGGGCCAGATACGCAGTATTTT. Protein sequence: CASRLGHMGPDTQYF. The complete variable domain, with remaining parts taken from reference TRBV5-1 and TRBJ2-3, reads KAGVTQTPRYLIKTRGQQVTLSCSPISGHRSVSWYQQTPGQGLQFLFEYFSETQRNKGNFPGRFSGRQFSNSRSEMNVSTLELGDSALYLCASRLGHMGPDTQYFGPGTRLTVL.